This TCR beta chain was obtained from a study of blood T cell repertoires in COVID-19 (dated by TCRdb to the early 2020s). A note on the overall study: Collaborator samples came from the United States, Italy and Spain and covered acute and convalescent phases of COVID-19. The repertoires were released in a freely available public database intended as a resource for research on the immune response to SARS-CoV-2. The samples were drawn from two sources: the first 160 participants of the ongoing ImmuneRACE study, and over 950 subjects contributed by 6 global collaborators. The material from the prospective study consisted of cDNA or gDNA derived from T cells, B-cell-depleted T cells, or PBMCs. Where available, HLA class I and class II types were obtained from metadata supplied by the sample provider rather than from assay-based typing. Sample metadata almost always included a de-identified subject ID, COVID-19 status, age in years and sex. Deeply sampled blood TCRbeta repertoires from subjects exposed to, actively infected with, or recovered from COVID-19 were included in the dataset. Overall study results and their limits: The quantity of clinical and demographic metadata differed by source and by participant and was supplied without curation.

TCRbeta CDR3 regions were amplified from genomic DNA by means of the immunoSEQ Assay, a bias-controlled multiplex PCR. On the authors' methods: Within the assay, amplification of reference gene primers was used to estimate how many nucleated cells each sample contained. To quantify the absolute abundance of each unique TCRbeta CDR3 rearrangement, sequence reads were collapsed and filtered. For each sample, productive Simpson clonality was calculated by taking the square root of Simpson's diversity index across productive rearrangements. TCRdb limited this immuneACCESS table to in-frame rearrangements with V and J called. A share of clones is missing; checked studies link under half to unresolved V genes, and the rest is unexplained. The DNA was the basis for D and trimming; V, J and clone size are from that table. The sample records approximately 60,000 clones, 76% of which are singletons. The top ten clones comprise 50% of the sample.

Whole blood was collected in K2EDTA tubes by collaborating institutions according to the institutions' own protocols. For TCRbeta analysis, collaborator samples were shipped as frozen whole blood, as isolated PBMCs, or as DNA extracted from either sample type. Taken from cysteine to phenylalanine, the CDR3 has 15 residues. Only the CDR3 DNA is retained, 45 bases long and in frame from the first base. From a lookup of the germline V gene, CDR1 and CDR2 are SGHRS and YFSETQ. V and J lose 4 bases and 1 base, and a span of 15 bases separates them. Of note for this clone: This receptor's antigen is unknown. No per-base quality is available; no much larger clone lies one base away. Other DNA sequences in this sample translate to the same CDR3.

Recombination connected TRBV5-1 to TRBJ2-7; the D segment could be TRBD1, given 6 matching bases. The sequenced sample consisted of peripheral blood. The receptor comes from a woman of 80 years or more with acute or convalescent COVID-19. In nucleotide form, the sequence is TGCGCCAGCAGCACCACAGGGCTGAGGTCCTACGAGCAGTACTTC. Its protein reads: CASSTTGLRSYEQYF.